The clone carrying this T cell receptor beta chain has at least ten counts. The antigen remains unidentified. Individual cDNA molecules were tagged with unique molecular identifiers. TCRdb reprocessed the 5' RACE reads via MiXCR and lists one record per CDR3 protein. The sample consists of about 60,000 distinct CDR3 sequences, roughly 5.3% of them appearing once. This sample stems from a study of early T cells in non-severe SARS-CoV-2 infection. Turning to the study itself: Unpaired chains resulted from sequencing bulk RNA of unsorted whole blood. The study, taken as a whole, reports: The VDJdb matching leaned toward anti-spike CD8 responses and overlooked private and CD4 specificities.

This CDR3 spans 14 amino acids. Trimming took 0 bases from V and 4 from J, leaving 9 bases between them. Germline V gene sequence: CDR1 MNHEY, CDR2 SMNVEV (reference sequence). This TCR was sampled from an adult who was a healthcare worker with PCR-confirmed SARS-CoV-2 infection or an uninfected control (not recorded which). V usage is TRBV27 and J usage is TRBJ1-1; no reliable D call. Sample: whole blood. The CDR3 DNA reads TGTGCCAGCAGTTTATCTCCGGGTGCCACTGAAGCTTTCTTT. Translation gives CASSLSPGATEAFF.